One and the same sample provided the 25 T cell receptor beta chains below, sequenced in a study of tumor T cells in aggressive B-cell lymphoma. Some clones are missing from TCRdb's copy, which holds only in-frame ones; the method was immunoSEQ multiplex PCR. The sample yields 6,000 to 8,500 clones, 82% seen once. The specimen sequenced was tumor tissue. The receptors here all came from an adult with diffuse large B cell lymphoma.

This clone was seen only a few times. CDR3 residues: CASSRQDLQETQYF. As DNA, the CDR3 is TGTGCCAGTAGCCGACAGGACCTACAAGAGACCCAGTACTTC. The chain is built from TRBV7-6 and TRBJ2-5; TRBD1 is a possible D gene (6 bases). Trimming pared 9 bases from V and 2 bases from J, leaving 16 bases between. Germline CDR1 SGHVS, CDR2 FNYEAQ. The CDR3 runs to 14 residues. Using reference TRBV7-6 and TRBJ2-5 for the parts outside the CDR3, the full variable domain is GAGVSQSPRYKVTKRGQDVALRCDPISGHVSLYWYRQALGQGPEFLTYFNYEAQQDKSGLPNDRFSAERPEGSISTLTIQRTEQRDSAMYRCASSRQDLQETQYFGPGTRLLVL.

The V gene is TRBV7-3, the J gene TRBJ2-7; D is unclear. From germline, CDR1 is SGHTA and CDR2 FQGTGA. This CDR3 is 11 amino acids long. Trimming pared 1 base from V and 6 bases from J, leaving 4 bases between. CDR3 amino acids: CASSLKLEQYF. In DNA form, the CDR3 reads TGTGCCAGCAGCTTAAAGCTCGAGCAGTACTTC.

In DNA, the CDR3 is TGTGCCAGCAGTGATTTAGGGAGCTCCTACGAGCAGTACGTC. Amino acid sequence: CASSDLGSSYEQYV. The V and J genes are TRBV6-1 and TRBJ2-7; D possibly corresponds to TRBD2 (5 bases). V lost 3 bases to trimming and J lost 0 bases, with 9 bases between them. Germline CDR1 and CDR2: MNHNS and SASEGT. The CDR3 is made up of 14 amino acids.

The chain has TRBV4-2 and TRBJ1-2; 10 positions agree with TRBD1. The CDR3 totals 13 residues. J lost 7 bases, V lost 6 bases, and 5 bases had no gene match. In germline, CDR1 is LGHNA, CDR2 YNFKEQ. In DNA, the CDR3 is TGTGCCAGCAGACTGGACAGGGGGTCTGGCTACACCTTC. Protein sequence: CASRLDRGSGYTF.

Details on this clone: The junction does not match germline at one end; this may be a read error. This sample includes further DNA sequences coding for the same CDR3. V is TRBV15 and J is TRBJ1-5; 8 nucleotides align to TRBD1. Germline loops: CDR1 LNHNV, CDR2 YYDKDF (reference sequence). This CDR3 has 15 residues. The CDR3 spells CATGLDRGGNQPQHF. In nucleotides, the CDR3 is TGTGCCACCGGCCTCGACAGGGGCGGCAATCAGCCTCAGCATTTT. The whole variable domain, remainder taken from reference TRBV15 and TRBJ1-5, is DAMVIQNPRYQVTQFGKPVTLSCSQTLNHNVMYWYQQKSSQAPKLLFHYYDKDFNNEADTPDNFQSRRPNTSFCFLDIRSPGLGDTAMYLCATGLDRGGNQPQHFGDGTRLSIL.

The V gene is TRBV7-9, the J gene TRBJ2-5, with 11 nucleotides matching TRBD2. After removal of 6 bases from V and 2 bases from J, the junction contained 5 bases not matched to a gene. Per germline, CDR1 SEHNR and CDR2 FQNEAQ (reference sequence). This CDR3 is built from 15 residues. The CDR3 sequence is CASRSTSGGQETQYF. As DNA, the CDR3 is TGTGCCAGCAGGTCTACTAGCGGGGGTCAAGAGACCCAGTACTTC.

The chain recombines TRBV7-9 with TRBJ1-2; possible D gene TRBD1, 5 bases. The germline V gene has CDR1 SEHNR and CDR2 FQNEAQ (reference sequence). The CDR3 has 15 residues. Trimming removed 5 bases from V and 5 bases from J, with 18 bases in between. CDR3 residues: CASSPEDTLWYGYTF. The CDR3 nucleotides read TGTGCCAGCAGCCCAGAGGACACCTTATGGTATGGCTACACCTTC.

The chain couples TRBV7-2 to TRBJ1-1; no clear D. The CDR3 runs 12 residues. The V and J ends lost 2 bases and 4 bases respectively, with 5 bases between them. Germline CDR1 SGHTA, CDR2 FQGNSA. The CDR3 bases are TGTGCCAGCAGCTTATGGAGCACTGAAGCTTTCTTT. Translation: CASSLWSTEAFF.

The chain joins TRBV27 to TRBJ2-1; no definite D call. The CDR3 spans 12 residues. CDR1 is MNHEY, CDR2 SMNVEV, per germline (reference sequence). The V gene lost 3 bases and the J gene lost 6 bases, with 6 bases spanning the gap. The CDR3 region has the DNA TGTGCCAGCAGTTTCCTAGGCAATGAGCAGTTCTTC. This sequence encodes CASSFLGNEQFF.

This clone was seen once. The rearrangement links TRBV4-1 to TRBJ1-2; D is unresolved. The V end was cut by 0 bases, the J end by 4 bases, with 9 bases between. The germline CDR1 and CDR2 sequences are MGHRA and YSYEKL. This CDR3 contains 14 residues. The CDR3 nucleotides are TGCGCCAGCAGCCAAGATCTGGGGAGCTATGGCTACACCTTC. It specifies CASSQDLGSYGYTF.

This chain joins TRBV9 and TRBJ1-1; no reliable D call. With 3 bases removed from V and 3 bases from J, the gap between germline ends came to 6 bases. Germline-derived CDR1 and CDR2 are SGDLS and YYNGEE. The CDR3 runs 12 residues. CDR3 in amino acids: CASSGRDTEAFF. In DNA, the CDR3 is TGTGCCAGCAGCGGAAGAGACACTGAAGCTTTCTTT.

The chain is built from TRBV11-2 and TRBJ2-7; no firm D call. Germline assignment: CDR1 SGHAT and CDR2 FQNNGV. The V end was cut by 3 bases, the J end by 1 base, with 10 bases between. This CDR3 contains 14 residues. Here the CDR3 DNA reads TGTGCCAGCAGCTTCGAGTCCGCGTCCTACGAGCAGTACTTC. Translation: CASSFESASYEQYF. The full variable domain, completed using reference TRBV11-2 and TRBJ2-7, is EAGVAQSPRYKIIEKRQSVAFWCNPISGHATLYWYQQILGQGPKLLIQFQNNGVVDDSQLPKDRFSAERLKGVDSTLKIQPAKLEDSAVYLCASSFESASYEQYFGPGTRLTVT.

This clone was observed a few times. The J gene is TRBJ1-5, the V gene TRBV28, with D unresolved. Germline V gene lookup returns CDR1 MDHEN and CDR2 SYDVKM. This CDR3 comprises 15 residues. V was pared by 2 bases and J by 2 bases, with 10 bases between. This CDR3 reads CASSLIFGGNQPQHF. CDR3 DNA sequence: TGTGCCAGCAGTTTAATATTCGGTGGCAATCAGCCCCAGCATTTT.

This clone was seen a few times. As DNA, the CDR3 is TGTGCCAGCAGCTTAATGGGGACTAGCGGGAGCTTCTACAATGAGCAGTTCTTC. This codes for CASSLMGTSGSFYNEQFF. The chain joins TRBV7-3 to TRBJ2-1, with 14 bases aligning to TRBD2. Germline V gives CDR1 SGHTA, CDR2 FQGTGA. V lost 1 base, J lost 3 bases, and 5 bases stayed unmatched. The CDR3 has 18 residues.

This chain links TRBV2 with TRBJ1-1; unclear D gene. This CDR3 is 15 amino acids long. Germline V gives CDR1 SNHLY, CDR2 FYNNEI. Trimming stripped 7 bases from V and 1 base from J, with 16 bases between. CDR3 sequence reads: CASIPLGDSNTEAFF. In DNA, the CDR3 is TGTGCCAGCATTCCCCTGGGAGATTCGAACACTGAAGCTTTCTTT.

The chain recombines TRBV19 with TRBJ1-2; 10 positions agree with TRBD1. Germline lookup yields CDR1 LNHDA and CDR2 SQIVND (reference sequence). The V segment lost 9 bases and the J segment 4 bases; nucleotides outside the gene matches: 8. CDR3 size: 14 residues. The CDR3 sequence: CASTPGQGIYGYTF. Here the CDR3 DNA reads TGTGCCAGCACTCCGGGACAGGGGATCTATGGCTACACCTTC.

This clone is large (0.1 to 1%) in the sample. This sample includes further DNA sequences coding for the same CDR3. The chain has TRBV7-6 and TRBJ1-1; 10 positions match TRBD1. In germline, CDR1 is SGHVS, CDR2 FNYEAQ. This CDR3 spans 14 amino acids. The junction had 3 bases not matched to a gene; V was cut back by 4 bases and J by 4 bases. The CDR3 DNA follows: TGTGCCAGCAGCTCGGGACAGGGGAGCACTGAAGCTTTCTTT. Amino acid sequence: CASSSGQGSTEAFF.

CDR3 nucleotides: TGTGCCAGCAGTCAGAATACCGGGGCCAACGTCCTGACTTTC. It yields the protein CASSQNTGANVLTF. The chain links TRBV27 to TRBJ2-6; D unclear. The CDR3 sequence is 14 residues long. Trimming took off 5 bases at V and 4 bases at J, with 9 bases between the two ends. Germline V gene data show CDR1 as MNHEY and CDR2 as SMNVEV (reference sequence).

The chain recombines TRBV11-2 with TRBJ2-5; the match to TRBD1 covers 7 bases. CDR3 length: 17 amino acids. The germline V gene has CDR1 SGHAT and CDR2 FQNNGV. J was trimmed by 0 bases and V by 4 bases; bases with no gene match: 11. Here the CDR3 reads CASSSQYRDSNQETQYF. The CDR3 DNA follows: TGTGCCAGCAGCTCCCAATACCGGGACAGCAACCAAGAGACCCAGTACTTC.

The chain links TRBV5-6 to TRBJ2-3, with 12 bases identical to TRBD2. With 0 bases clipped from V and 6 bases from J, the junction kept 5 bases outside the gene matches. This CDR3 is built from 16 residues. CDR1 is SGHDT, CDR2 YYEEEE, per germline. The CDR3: CASSLAASGRGDTQYF. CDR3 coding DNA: TGTGCCAGCAGCTTGGCGGCTAGCGGGAGGGGGGATACGCAGTATTTT.

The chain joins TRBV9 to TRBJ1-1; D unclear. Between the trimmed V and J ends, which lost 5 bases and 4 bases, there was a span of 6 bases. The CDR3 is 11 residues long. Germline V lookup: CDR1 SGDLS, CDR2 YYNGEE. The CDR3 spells CASSSSTEAFF. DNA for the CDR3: TGTGCCAGCAGTTCTAGCACTGAAGCTTTCTTT.

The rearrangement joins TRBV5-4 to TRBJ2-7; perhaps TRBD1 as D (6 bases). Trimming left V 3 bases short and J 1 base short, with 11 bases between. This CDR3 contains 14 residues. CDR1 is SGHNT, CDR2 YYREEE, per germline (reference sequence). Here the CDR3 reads CASSSITGSYEQYF. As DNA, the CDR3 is TGTGCCAGCAGCTCGATTACAGGGTCCTACGAGCAGTACTTC.

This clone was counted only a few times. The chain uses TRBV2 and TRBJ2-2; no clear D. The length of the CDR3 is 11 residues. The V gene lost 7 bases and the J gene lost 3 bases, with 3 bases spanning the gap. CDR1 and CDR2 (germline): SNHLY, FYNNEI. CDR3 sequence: CASTDTGELFF. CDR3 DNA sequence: TGTGCCAGCACGGACACCGGGGAGCTGTTTTTT.

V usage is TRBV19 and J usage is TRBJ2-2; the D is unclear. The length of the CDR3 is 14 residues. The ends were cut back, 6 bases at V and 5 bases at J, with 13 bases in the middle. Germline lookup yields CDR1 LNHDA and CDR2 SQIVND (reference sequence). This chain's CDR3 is CASRTKWRTGELFF. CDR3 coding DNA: TGTGCCAGTAGAACCAAATGGCGGACCGGGGAGCTGTTTTTT.

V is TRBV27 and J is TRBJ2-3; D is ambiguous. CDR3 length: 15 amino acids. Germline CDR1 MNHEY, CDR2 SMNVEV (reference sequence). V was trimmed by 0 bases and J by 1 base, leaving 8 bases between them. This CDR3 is CASSLSAGGTDTQYF. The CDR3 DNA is TGTGCCAGCAGTTTATCGGCCGGAGGCACAGATACGCAGTATTTT.